This TCR beta chain emerged from a study of post-analysis software for immune sequencing data. Findings and limits, study-wide: Versus controls, multiple sclerosis patients showed significantly lower diversity (normalized Chao1). F measure showed strong co-clustering of same-batch samples. Controls had lower frequencies than patients of four or five TRBV segments, which included TRBV5-6, TRBV5-1 and TRBV20-1.

As concerns this clonotype: As yet, its antigen is unknown.

Unique molecular identifiers featured in each of the TCR beta cDNA libraries. Out of roughly 0.95 to 10 million T cells, about 510,000 cDNA molecules were generated. MiXCR, applied by TCRdb to the PCR reads, yields one record per CDR3 protein. The table includes about 820,000 distinct CDR3 sequences, around 53% detected once. J lost 9 bases, V lost 4 bases, and 14 bases had no gene match. Per the germline V gene, CDR1 is SGHRS and CDR2 is YFSETQ. The length of the CDR3 is 16 residues. Sequencing input: blood. The chain carries TRBV5-1 and TRBJ2-1; TRBD1 matches 9 bases. The sequence was obtained from a girl between 10 and 17 years old with multiple sclerosis. The CDR3 sequence: CASSPEAGTGSSEQFF. CDR3 DNA: TGCGCCAGCAGCCCGGAGGCCGGGACAGGGAGTAGTGAGCAGTTCTTC.